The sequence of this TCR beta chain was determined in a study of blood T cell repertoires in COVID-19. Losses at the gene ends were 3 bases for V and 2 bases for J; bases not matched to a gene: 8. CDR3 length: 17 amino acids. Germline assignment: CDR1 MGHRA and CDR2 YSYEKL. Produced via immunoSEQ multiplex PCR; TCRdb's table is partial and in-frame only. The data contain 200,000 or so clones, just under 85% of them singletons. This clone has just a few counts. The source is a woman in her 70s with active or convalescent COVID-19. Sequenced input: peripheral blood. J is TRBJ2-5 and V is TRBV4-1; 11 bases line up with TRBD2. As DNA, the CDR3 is TGCGCCAGCAGCCAGTTAGGGACTAGCGGCCGTCAAGAGACCCAGTACTTC. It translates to CASSQLGTSGRQETQYF.